Each of the 27 T cell receptor beta chains below was sequenced from the same sample in a study of cytomegalovirus exposure and HLA in healthy donors. This PCR relied on a set of 60 Vbeta primers and 13 Jbeta primers. Some clones are missing from TCRdb's copy, which holds only in-frame ones; the method was immunoSEQ multiplex PCR. The sample lists more than 95,000 clones, over 60% seen once, with 5% to 6% in the top ten. The material sequenced was PBMCs. The receptors stem from a woman aged 18 to 35 in good health and CMV-seropositive.

In the case of this clone: An end of the junction differs from the germline gene, which may be a read error. The rearrangement joins TRBV10-3 to TRBJ1-6, with D tentatively TRBD1 (5 bases). Germline V gene lookup returns CDR1 ENHRY and CDR2 SYGVKD. The CDR3 runs to 12 residues. CDR3 in DNA: TGTGCCATCAGTGAGCCCGGGGGAGGAAAGGACTTT. It translates to CAISEPGGGKDF.

This clone was counted only a few times. J is TRBJ1-1 and V is TRBV14; D uncertain. Germline loops: CDR1 SGHDN, CDR2 FVKESK. The V end was cut by 0 bases, the J end by 5 bases, with 10 bases between. The CDR3 has 14 amino acids. Written as DNA, the CDR3 is TGTGCCAGCAGCCAAGAAGCAATAGTAACTGAAGCTTTCTTT. Translated: CASSQEAIVTEAFF.

V gene TRBV7-9 combines with J gene TRBJ1-1, with 10 bases that match TRBD1. The J segment lost 5 bases and the V segment lost 8 bases, leaving 5 bases of the junction unmatched. This CDR3 has 13 amino acids. The germline V gene encodes CDR1 SEHNR and CDR2 FQNEAQ (reference sequence). CDR3 nucleotides: TGTGCCAGCGTCGGGACAGGGGCGACTGAAGCTTTCTTT. Translation gives CASVGTGATEAFF.

Here the CDR3 DNA reads TGTGCCAGCAGGGTTAGCGGTTCTCACACAGATACGCAGTATTTT. Translation: CASRVSGSHTDTQYF. The chain combines TRBV7-8 with TRBJ2-3, with D possibly matching TRBD2 (6 bases). Germline lookup yields CDR1 SGHVS and CDR2 FQNEAQ. Trimming cost V 6 bases and J 2 bases, with 15 bases left between them. CDR3 length equals 15 residues.

This clone came up once. The chain links TRBV7-9 to TRBJ1-1, with D uncertain. Per the germline V gene, CDR1 is SEHNR and CDR2 is FQNEAQ (reference sequence). V lost 3 bases to trimming and J lost 3 bases, with 5 bases between them. The CDR3 has 12 amino acids. As DNA, the CDR3 is TGTGCCAGCAGCTTTACGGACACTGAAGCTTTCTTT. Translated, it gives CASSFTDTEAFF.

The rearrangement joins TRBV7-3 to TRBJ2-7, with 8 positions matching TRBD1. The CDR3 contains 14 residues. Germline V gene lookup returns CDR1 SGHTA and CDR2 FQGTGA. V was pared by 4 bases and J by 6 bases, with 8 bases of the junction left unmatched. CDR3 nucleotide sequence: TGTGCCAGCAGCTCGACCGGGACAGGTGGCGAGCAGTACTTC. This translates into CASSSTGTGGEQYF.

This clone was observed a handful of times. The chain combines TRBV5-6 with TRBJ2-5, with 11 bases aligning to TRBD2. This CDR3 has 18 residues. The V and J ends lost 0 bases and 5 bases, in that order; junction bases with no gene match: 12. Per germline, CDR1 SGHDT and CDR2 YYEEEE. The CDR3 DNA is TGTGCCAGCAGCTTGGCCGCTTATCAGACTAGCGGGACCGAGACCCAGTACTTC. This translates into CASSLAAYQTSGTETQYF.

The V call is TRBV2, the J call TRBJ2-3; 10 nucleotides align to TRBD1. Germline CDR1 and CDR2: SNHLY and FYNNEI. CDR3 length: 15 residues. With 6 bases clipped from V and 2 bases from J, the junction kept 5 bases outside the gene matches. CDR3 in DNA: TGTGCCAGCAGACCGACAGGGGGCCTCACAGATACGCAGTATTTT. Its translation: CASRPTGGLTDTQYF. The whole variable domain, remainder taken from reference TRBV2 and TRBJ2-3, is EPEVTQTPSHQVTQMGQEVILRCVPISNHLYFYWYRQILGQKVEFLVSFYNNEISEKSEIFDDQFSVERPDGSNFTLKIRSTKLEDSAMYFCASRPTGGLTDTQYFGPGTRLTVL.

The V gene is TRBV30, the J gene TRBJ2-7; the D is unclear. CDR1 GTSNPN and CDR2 SVGIG come from the germline V gene (reference sequence). Deletions cut 5 bases from V and 3 bases from J, with 17 bases between. This CDR3 is 14 amino acids long. This CDR3 reads CAWVRQGADYEQYF. As DNA, the CDR3 is TGTGCCTGGGTGCGTCAAGGTGCGGACTACGAGCAGTACTTC.

This clone was counted a single time. J is TRBJ2-1 and V is TRBV7-2; the match to TRBD2 covers 8 bases. The CDR3 sequence is 16 residues long. The V gene end was trimmed by 0 bases and the J gene end by 7 bases; junction bases not matched to a gene: 8. CDR1 is SGHTA, CDR2 FQGNSA, per germline. CDR3 sequence (DNA): TGTGCCAGCAGCTTAGCGGAGGCAGCGGGAGTTAATGAGCAGTTCTTC. It specifies CASSLAEAAGVNEQFF.

The rearrangement uses TRBV19 and TRBJ1-2; a possible D gene is TRBD1 (6 bases). The V and J ends lost 5 bases and 2 bases respectively, with 12 bases between them. The germline gives CDR1 LNHDA, CDR2 SQIVND (reference sequence). CDR3 length equals 14 residues. This chain's CDR3 is CASSPYRENYGYTF. CDR3 coding DNA: TGTGCCAGTAGTCCCTACAGGGAAAACTATGGCTACACCTTC.

A single count supports this clone. The rearrangement links TRBV5-4 to TRBJ2-2, with 8 bases fitting TRBD2. The V segment lost 3 bases and the J segment 7 bases; nucleotides outside the gene matches: 17. The CDR3 has 18 amino acids. Per germline, CDR1 SGHNT and CDR2 YYREEE (reference sequence). The CDR3 DNA is TGTGCCAGCAGCTCCGGGGCCCAGCCGCGGGGGGTCGACGGGGAGCTGTTTTTT. Amino acids: CASSSGAQPRGVDGELFF.

The CDR3 DNA is TGCGCCAGCCTTGGGCAGGGGAACACTGAAGCTTTCTTT. Translating gives CASLGQGNTEAFF. The chain links TRBV4-1 to TRBJ1-1; D is perhaps TRBD1 (5 bases). Trimming took off 8 bases at V and 1 base at J, with 11 bases between the two ends. In germline, CDR1 is MGHRA, CDR2 YSYEKL. The CDR3 consists of 13 residues.

CDR3 in DNA: TGTGCCAGCAGTGAAGCGTACGGGTCAGGAAACACCATATATTTT. This translates into CASSEAYGSGNTIYF. The chain combines TRBV6-1 with TRBJ1-3; no definite D call. Trimming pared 0 bases from V and 4 bases from J, leaving 10 bases between. Germline V gene data show CDR1 as MNHNS and CDR2 as SASEGT. This CDR3 has 15 residues.

The rearrangement uses TRBV7-9 and TRBJ2-7, with 10 bases aligning to TRBD2. This CDR3 has 15 residues. Germline V gene data show CDR1 as SEHNR and CDR2 as FQNEAQ (reference sequence). The J segment lost 3 bases and the V segment lost 1 base, leaving 3 bases of the junction unmatched. CDR3 DNA sequence: TGTGCCAGCAGCTTAGTTACTAGCGGGAACTACGAGCAGTACTTC. It translates to CASSLVTSGNYEQYF. Using reference TRBV7-9 and TRBJ2-7 for the parts outside the CDR3, the full variable domain is DTGVSQNPRHKITKRGQNVTFRCDPISEHNRLYWYRQTLGQGPEFLTYFQNEAQLEKSRLLSDRFSAERPKGSFSTLEIQRTEQGDSAMYLCASSLVTSGNYEQYFGPGTRLTVT.

To note about this clone: This sample also contains other DNA sequences that code for the same CDR3. The V call is TRBV28, the J call TRBJ2-3; D perhaps matches TRBD2 (6 bases). Germline assignment: CDR1 MDHEN and CDR2 SYDVKM. The ends were cut back, 3 bases at V and 0 bases at J, with 7 bases in the middle. This CDR3 is built from 14 residues. The CDR3 protein is CASSLRGSTDTQYF. DNA for the CDR3: TGTGCCAGCAGTTTGCGGGGAAGCACAGATACGCAGTATTTT.

The V call is TRBV28, the J call TRBJ2-3, with a tentative D call TRBD2 (6 bases). This CDR3 has 14 amino acids. CDR1 MDHEN and CDR2 SYDVKM come from the germline V gene. Trimming shortened V by 4 bases and J by 3 bases, and 11 bases separated the two germline ends. The CDR3 region is CASSSRDLTDTQYF. CDR3 bases: TGTGCCAGCAGTTCCCGGGACTTAACAGATACGCAGTATTTT.

The chain uses TRBV4-1 and TRBJ2-2, with 11 bases fitting TRBD2. The CDR3 has 17 amino acids. The V gene's germline CDR1 is MGHRA and CDR2 YSYEKL. Trimming at V came to 4 bases and at J to 6 bases, leaving 10 bases not matched to a gene. This CDR3 is CASSLKPGLADPGELFF. The CDR3 DNA reads TGCGCCAGCAGCCTTAAACCGGGACTAGCGGATCCCGGGGAGCTGTTTTTT.

The genes are TRBV9 and TRBJ2-2, with D maybe TRBD1 (6 bases). This CDR3 comprises 16 residues. Germline V gene lookup returns CDR1 SGDLS and CDR2 YYNGEE. Trimming took 3 bases from V and 3 from J, leaving 15 bases between them. The CDR3 here is CASSDSAGEYTGELFF. CDR3 sequence (DNA): TGTGCCAGCAGCGATTCCGCAGGGGAGTACACCGGGGAGCTGTTTTTT. The full variable domain, in which reference TRBV9 and TRBJ2-2 provide the parts outside the CDR3, is DSGVTQTPKHLITATGQRVTLRCSPRSGDLSVYWYQQSLDQGLQFLIQYYNGEERAKGNILERFSAQQFPDLHSELNLSSLELGDSALYFCASSDSAGEYTGELFFGEGSRLTVL.

The V and J genes are TRBV6-1 and TRBJ2-1, with 7 bases aligning to TRBD2. Germline values: CDR1 MNHNS, CDR2 SASEGT. The CDR3 sequence is 14 residues long. With V trimmed by 5 bases and J by 4 bases, 5 bases remained unmatched. CDR3 nucleotides: TGTGCCAGCAGTTCCAGCGGGGTATACAATGAGCAGTTCTTC. This encodes CASSSSGVYNEQFF.

This chain uses TRBV5-1 with TRBJ2-3, with TRBD2 identical over 9 bases. The V segment lost 2 bases and the J segment 6 bases; nucleotides outside the gene matches: 4. CDR1 and CDR2 from the germline V gene are SGHRS and YFSETQ. This CDR3 comprises 14 residues. Here the CDR3 reads CASSLAGGSDTQYF. The CDR3 DNA follows: TGCGCCAGCAGCTTAGCGGGAGGCAGCGATACGCAGTATTTT.

This chain connects TRBV29-1 to TRBJ2-1, with 9 bases fitting TRBD2. Germline CDR1 is SQVTM and CDR2 is ANQGSEA. V shed 5 bases, J shed 7 bases, and the junction held 6 bases outside the gene matches. There are 13 residues in the CDR3. The CDR3 DNA sequence: TGCAGCGTTCGGCTAGCGGGAAGGAATGAGCAGTTCTTC. Protein: CSVRLAGRNEQFF.

This chain links TRBV2 with TRBJ2-1; D not resolved. Germline V gives CDR1 SNHLY, CDR2 FYNNEI. The CDR3 is 11 residues long. V shed 6 bases and J shed 7 bases, with 7 bases lying between them. CDR3 sequence (DNA): TGTGCCAGCAGCGAGATGAATGAGCAGTTCTTC. This gives the protein CASSEMNEQFF.

The J gene is TRBJ2-5, the V gene TRBV19, with TRBD2 as a possible D gene (6 bases). Trimming pared 6 bases from V and 3 bases from J, leaving 17 bases between. Germline loops: CDR1 LNHDA, CDR2 SQIVND (reference sequence). The CDR3 spans 15 residues. The CDR3, as DNA: TGTGCCAGTAGCTTACTCCCGGGACTTAAAGAGACCCAGTACTTC. Translated, it gives CASSLLPGLKETQYF.

CDR3 coding DNA: TGTGCCAGCAGTCTAAGACTAGCCCTACACACTGAGCAGTTCTTC. Amino acids: CASSLRLALHTEQFF. The V and J genes are TRBV27 and TRBJ2-1; 7 bases match TRBD2. The V and J ends lost 5 bases and 9 bases, in that order; junction bases with no gene match: 13. The CDR3 spans 15 residues. CDR1 MNHEY and CDR2 SMNVEV come from the germline V gene (reference sequence).

The gene calls are TRBV14 and TRBJ1-1; 9 nucleotides match TRBD1. CDR1 is SGHDN and CDR2 is FVKESK in the germline V gene. The CDR3 has 15 amino acids. Germline trimming cut 5 bases from V and 2 bases from J; bases unmatched to any gene: 6. The CDR3 here is CASSTRQGVNTEAFF. Written as DNA, the CDR3 is TGTGCCAGCAGCACCCGACAGGGGGTTAACACTGAAGCTTTCTTT.

CDR3 sequence reads: CAIGRGENTEAFF. CDR3 DNA sequence: TGTGCCATCGGGAGGGGGGAGAACACTGAAGCTTTCTTT. The chain has TRBV10-3 and TRBJ1-1, with D maybe TRBD1 (6 bases). Trimming pared 8 bases from V and 1 base from J, leaving 11 bases between. Germline loops: CDR1 ENHRY, CDR2 SYGVKD. The CDR3 sequence is 13 residues long.